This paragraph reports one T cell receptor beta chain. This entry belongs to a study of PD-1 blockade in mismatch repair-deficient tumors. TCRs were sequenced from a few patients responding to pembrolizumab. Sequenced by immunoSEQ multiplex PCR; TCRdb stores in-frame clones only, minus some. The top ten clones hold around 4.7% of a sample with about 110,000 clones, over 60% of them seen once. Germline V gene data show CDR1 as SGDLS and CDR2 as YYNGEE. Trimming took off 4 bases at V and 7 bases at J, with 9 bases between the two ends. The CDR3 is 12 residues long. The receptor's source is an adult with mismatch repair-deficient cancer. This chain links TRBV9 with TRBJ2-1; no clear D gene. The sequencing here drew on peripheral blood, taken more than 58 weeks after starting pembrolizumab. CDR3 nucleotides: TGTGCCAGCAGCCCACGTTCGAATGAGCAGTTCTTC. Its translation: CASSPRSNEQFF.